A selection of T cell receptor beta chains follows, all from one sample in a study of T cells in Graves' hyperthyroidism and ophthalmopathy. TCRdb recomputed calls from the multiplex PCR reads with MiXCR, one row per CDR3 protein. The sample consists of around 600,000 distinct CDR3 sequences, 15% to 18% of them appearing once. The sample taken for sequencing was blood. The receptor source for this set is a woman aged 30 to 39 with Graves' hyperthyroidism. Both conserved end residues are part of each CDR3. D genes are given only for firm matches. Size is omitted from some rows. Given values are once, few, many or a class for expanded clones.

clone_size | d_call | j_call | v_call | cdr3_aa | cdr3_nt
- | - | TRBJ1-6 | TRBV5-6 | CASSFGSRRILHF | TGTGCCAGCAGCTTCGGGTCACGCAGGATCCTCCACTTT
- | - | TRBJ1-5 | TRBV2 | CATSQGSNQPQHF | TGTGCCACCAGCCAGGGTTCCAATCAGCCCCAGCATTTT
- | - | TRBJ1-1 | TRBV29-1 | CSVVRAQGRGAFF | TGCAGCGTGGTCCGGGCCCAGGGCAGGGGAGCTTTCTTT
- | - | TRBJ2-7 | TRBV4-3 | CASSQDFSSYEQYF | TGCGCCAGCAGCCAAGATTTCTCGAGCTACGAGCAGTACTTC
- | TRBD2 | TRBJ2-1 | TRBV19 | CASSILSGRPYNEQFF | TGTGCCAGTAGTATTCTAAGCGGGAGACCCTACAATGAGCAGTTCTTC
few | - | TRBJ2-3 | TRBV6-2/TRBV6-3 | CASSKQGGGTDTQYF | TGTGCCAGCAGTAAGCAGGGAGGTGGCACAGATACGCAGTATTTT
few | - | TRBJ2-7 | TRBV15 | CATSRGTATLYEQYF | TGTGCCACCAGCAGAGGGACAGCCACCCTCTACGAGCAGTACTTC
many | TRBD2 | TRBJ2-3 | TRBV7-2 | CASSPRLAGGSTDTQYF | TGTGCCAGCAGCCCCCGTTTAGCGGGAGGCAGCACAGATACGCAGTATTTT
many | - | TRBJ1-2 | TRBV5-1 | CASSLDRVRYTF | TGCGCCAGCAGCTTGGATAGGGTACGCTACACCTTC
many | - | TRBJ2-7 | TRBV7-6 | CASSLQGTPSYEQYF | TGTGCCAGCAGCTTACAGGGGACTCCGTCCTACGAGCAGTACTTC
many | - | TRBJ2-7 | TRBV5-8 | CASSLAQSYEQYF | TGTGCCAGCAGCTTGGCTCAATCCTACGAGCAGTACTTC
- | - | TRBJ1-6 | TRBV30 | CAWRDSYNSPLHF | TGTGCCTGGAGGGACAGCTATAATTCACCCCTCCACTTT
- | - | TRBJ2-1 | TRBV20-1 | CSADRLVSSYNEQFF | TGCAGTGCCGATAGGCTAGTAAGCTCCTACAATGAGCAGTTCTTC
few | - | TRBJ2-6 | TRBV12-3/TRBV12-4 | CASSFRRTIRSGANVLTF | TGTGCCAGCAGTTTTCGAAGAACGATACGCTCTGGGGCCAACGTCCTGACTTTC
many | - | TRBJ2-3 | TRBV20-1 | CSARSTTEDTQYF | TGCAGTGCTAGGTCCACGACAGAAGATACGCAGTATTTT
- | TRBD1 | TRBJ2-7 | TRBV5-1 | CASKTGAGYEQYF | TGCGCCAGCAAAACAGGGGCTGGGTACGAGCAGTACTTC
- | - | TRBJ2-1 | TRBV5-6 | CASSLEDGKGEQFF | TGTGCCAGCAGCTTGGAGGACGGGAAGGGTGAGCAGTTCTTC
many | TRBD1 | TRBJ1-2 | TRBV20-1 | CSARGTTVRDRGSGVYGYTF | TGCAGTGCTAGAGGCACGACTGTACGGGACAGGGGCTCCGGTGTGTATGGCTACACCTTC
many | TRBD1 | TRBJ1-1 | TRBV13 | CASSRRRQGAREAFF | TGTGCCAGCAGCAGACGGAGACAGGGGGCACGTGAAGCTTTCTTT
many | TRBD2 | TRBJ2-1 | TRBV30 | CAWSAGLAGNEQFF | TGTGCCTGGAGTGCTGGACTAGCGGGAAATGAGCAGTTCTTC
many | - | TRBJ2-1 | TRBV3-1 | CASSQDPAGSYNEQFF | TGTGCCAGCAGCCAAGACCCAGCGGGTAGCTACAATGAGCAGTTCTTC
few | TRBD2 | TRBJ2-1 | TRBV30 | CAWSGGSGSSLSYNEQFF | TGTGCCTGGAGCGGTGGTAGCGGGAGTTCCCTCTCCTACAATGAGCAGTTCTTC
many | TRBD2 | TRBJ2-1 | TRBV5-1 | CASSLEGLAGHSVFF | TGCGCCAGCAGCTTAGAGGGACTAGCGGGACACTCGGTGTTCTTC
- | - | TRBJ2-1 | TRBV6-1 | CASRRNEQFF | TGTGCCAGCCGGAGGAATGAGCAGTTCTTC
many | - | TRBJ1-1 | TRBV6-5 | CASSYSPRATEAFF | TGTGCCAGCAGTTACTCTCCCCGTGCCACTGAAGCTTTCTTT
few | - | TRBJ1-2 | TRBV19 | CASSMTPALSGGYTF | TGTGCCAGTAGTATGACCCCCGCGCTGAGTGGAGGCTACACCTTC
few | TRBD2 | TRBJ2-7 | TRBV18 | CASSPGTSGRSYEQYF | TGTGCCAGCTCACCGGGGACTAGCGGGAGATCTTACGAGCAGTACTTC
- | - | TRBJ1-5 | TRBV6-1 | CARTQKGVPLFVSNQPQHF | TGTGCCAGGACCCAAAAAGGGGTCCCCCTCTTCGTTAGCAATCAGCCCCAGCATTTT
- | - | TRBJ1-5 | TRBV4-1 | CASSQVFGKPQHF | TGCGCCAGCAGCCAAGTTTTTGGAAAGCCCCAGCATTTT
- | - | TRBJ1-5 | TRBV6-2/TRBV6-3 | CATSTQGGQPQHF | TGTGCCACCAGTACCCAAGGCGGGCAGCCCCAGCATTTT
few | - | TRBJ1-6 | TRBV30 | CAWTGRKGDNSPLHF | TGTGCCTGGACAGGCCGGAAGGGGGACAATTCACCCCTCCACTTT
many | TRBD1 | TRBJ2-3 | TRBV28 | CASTLLSQGAYTQYF | TGTGCCAGCACCCTCCTTTCCCAGGGGGCCTATACGCAGTATTTT
many | - | TRBJ1-6 | TRBV27 | CASRGVNNSPLHF | TGTGCCAGCAGAGGTGTCAATAATTCACCCCTCCACTTT
- | - | TRBJ1-5 | TRBV19 | CASSILGARQPQHF | TGTGCCAGTAGTATTTTGGGGGCTCGGCAGCCCCAGCATTTT
few | - | TRBJ1-4 | TRBV7-2 | CASSLARGGNEKLFF | TGTGCCAGCAGCTTAGCGAGAGGGGGAAATGAAAAACTGTTTTTT
many | TRBD2 | TRBJ2-1 | TRBV28 | CASIGLAGISNEQFF | TGTGCCAGCATTGGGCTAGCGGGGATATCCAATGAGCAGTTCTTC
few | - | TRBJ1-6 | TRBV5-1 | CASSLVADSPLHF | TGCGCCAGCAGCTTGGTGGCCGATTCACCCCTCCACTTT
few | - | TRBJ2-2 | TRBV6-2/TRBV6-3 | CASSEGSSTGELFF | TGTGCCAGCAGCGAAGGCAGTTCCACCGGGGAGCTGTTTTTT
many | TRBD2 | TRBJ2-1 | TRBV7-2 | CASSLDPVAGGPQTNEQFF | TGTGCCAGCAGCTTAGATCCGGTAGCGGGAGGGCCTCAGACAAATGAGCAGTTCTTC
many | - | TRBJ2-7 | TRBV3-1 | CASSGDSYEQYF | TGTGCCAGCAGCGGAGACAGCTACGAGCAGTACTTC
few | - | TRBJ2-2 | TRBV27 | CASSLFRQNTGELFF | TGTGCCAGCAGTTTATTCCGACAGAACACCGGGGAGCTGTTTTTT
many | - | TRBJ2-3 | TRBV3-1 | CASSQGGISTDTQYF | TGTGCCAGCAGCCAAGGGGGGATAAGCACAGATACGCAGTATTTT
many | TRBD1 | TRBJ1-6 | TRBV11-2 | CASSLEAGTGSAPLHF | TGTGCCAGCAGCTTAGAGGCCGGGACAGGGTCGGCACCCCTCCACTTT
- | - | TRBJ1-6 | TRBV30 | CAWKIREGRGNSPLHF | TGTGCCTGGAAAATCCGGGAGGGAAGGGGTAATTCACCCCTCCACTTT
few | - | TRBJ2-1 | TRBV29-1 | CSVELASDYNEQFF | TGCAGCGTTGAACTCGCTAGCGACTACAATGAGCAGTTCTTC
few | TRBD1 | TRBJ1-6 | TRBV28 | CASRSGGRNSPLHF | TGTGCCAGCAGATCAGGGGGCCGAAATTCACCCCTCCACTTT
- | - | TRBJ2-6 | TRBV2 | CASSAENSGANVLTF | TGTGCCAGCAGTGCCGAAAACTCTGGGGCCAACGTCCTGACTTTC
many | TRBD2 | TRBJ2-1 | TRBV6-1 | CASRPFSGTTYNEQFF | TGTGCCAGCCGGCCCTTTAGCGGGACCACCTACAATGAGCAGTTCTTC
few | TRBD1 | TRBJ2-2 | TRBV6-1 | CASSPLPQGGTGELFF | TGTGCCAGCAGTCCACTCCCACAGGGGGGCACCGGGGAGCTGTTTTTT
- | - | TRBJ2-1 | TRBV19 | CASSISGSGGEQFF | TGTGCCAGTAGCATCTCGGGATCAGGAGGCGAGCAGTTCTTC
- | TRBD1 | TRBJ2-1 | TRBV7-3 | CASTEHRDRDVDEQFF | TGTGCCAGCACGGAACACCGGGACAGGGACGTCGATGAGCAGTTCTTC
- | - | TRBJ2-4 | TRBV19 | CASRSIADMFNIQYF | TGTGCCAGTAGGTCTATAGCGGACATGTTTAACATTCAGTACTTC
few | TRBD2 | TRBJ2-3 | TRBV13 | CASSLGGTILDTQYF | TGTGCCAGCAGCTTAGGGGGGACTATTCTGGATACGCAGTATTTT
many | - | TRBJ1-2 | TRBV2 | CASSEDSSYGYTF | TGTGCCAGCAGCGAGGACAGTAGCTATGGCTACACCTTC
many | TRBD2 | TRBJ2-1 | TRBV12-3/TRBV12-4 | CASSFWGGGPYNEQFF | TGTGCCAGCAGTTTTTGGGGGGGAGGGCCGTACAATGAGCAGTTCTTC
- | TRBD1 | TRBJ1-2 | TRBV24-1 | CATRDGQDGYTF | TGTGCCACCAGAGACGGACAGGATGGCTACACCTTC
many | - | TRBJ1-2 | TRBV6-6 | CASSYRANYGYTF | TGTGCCAGCAGCTACAGAGCTAACTATGGCTACACCTTC
many | TRBD2 | TRBJ2-3 | TRBV12-3/TRBV12-4 | CASSFWASGLTDTQYF | TGTGCCAGCAGTTTTTGGGCTAGCGGCCTCACAGATACGCAGTATTTT
many | TRBD2 | TRBJ2-1 | TRBV3-1 | CASKEGTSPAREQFF | TGTGCCAGCAAGGAAGGGACTAGTCCGGCGAGGGAGCAGTTCTTC
many | - | TRBJ2-3 | TRBV20-1 | CSVPGDADTQYF | TGCAGTGTACCGGGAGATGCAGATACGCAGTATTTT